This is a list of T cell receptor beta chains from one sample in a study of blood T cell repertoires in COVID-19. Assay: immunoSEQ multiplex PCR; the TCRdb copy retains only in-frame clones and omits some. This table holds 140,000 to 150,000 clones, about 87% found once. Sequencing input: peripheral blood. These receptors were collected from a human donor with COVID-19, enrolled during active disease. The donor label of this sample is uncertain. Both conserved end residues are part of each CDR3. D genes are given only for firm matches. Expanded clones get a size class; other rows say once, few or many, or leave the size out.

cdr3_length j_call d_call v_call clone_size cdr3_aa cdr3_nt
16 TRBJ1-5 NA TRBV19 NA CASRRDRAYSNQPQHF TGTGCCAGTAGGCGGGACCGCGCTTATAGCAATCAGCCCCAGCATTTT
16 TRBJ2-5 NA TRBV4-1 NA CASSQDGSGFEETQYF TGCGCCAGCAGCCAAGACGGGTCCGGGTTCGAAGAGACCCAGTACTTC
16 TRBJ2-2 NA TRBV7-3 NA CASSLNTHGDTGELFF TGTGCCAGCAGCTTAAATACTCACGGGGACACCGGGGAGCTGTTTTTT
14 TRBJ2-2 NA TRBV11-3 NA CASSKGLDTGELFF TGTGCCAGCAGCAAGGGGCTGGACACCGGGGAGCTGTTTTTT
18 TRBJ2-1 TRBD2 TRBV7-6 NA CASSRGLAGGLTYNEQFF TGTGCCAGCAGCCGGGGACTAGCGGGGGGCCTCACCTACAATGAGCAGTTCTTC
13 TRBJ2-5 TRBD2 TRBV19 NA CASRTRGGETQYF TGTGCCAGTAGGACTCGGGGGGGAGAGACCCAGTACTTC
14 TRBJ1-2 NA TRBV18 NA CASSRERGDYGYTF TGTGCCAGCTCAAGAGAACGGGGGGACTATGGCTACACCTTC
15 TRBJ2-1 TRBD2 TRBV7-9 NA CASSFAGGAYNEQFF TGTGCCAGCAGCTTTGCGGGAGGGGCTTACAATGAGCAGTTCTTC
14 TRBJ2-3 TRBD2 TRBV24-1 NA CATSDLGGGTTQYF TGTGCCACCAGTGATTTGGGGGGGGGAACGACGCAGTATTTT
15 TRBJ1-3 TRBD1 TRBV6-5 NA CASTLTGGSGNTIYF TGTGCCAGCACCTTGACAGGGGGCTCTGGAAACACCATATATTTT
13 TRBJ2-3 TRBD2 TRBV24-1 once CATGTSRADTQYF TGTGCCACAGGGACTAGTAGGGCAGATACGCAGTATTTT
15 TRBJ1-1 NA TRBV9 NA CASSGGHRGGTEAFF TGTGCCAGCAGCGGGGGACACCGAGGGGGCACTGAAGCTTTCTTT
15 TRBJ2-1 NA TRBV29-1 NA CSVELRGGPYNEQFF TGCAGCGTTGAATTGAGGGGGGGGCCCTACAATGAGCAGTTCTTC
14 TRBJ1-6 NA TRBV18 NA CASSPDRGLSPLHF TGTGCCAGCTCGCCGGACCGAGGGCTTTCACCCCTCCACTTT
13 TRBJ1-6 NA TRBV2 NA CASSDNRPSILHF TGTGCCAGCAGTGATAACAGGCCGTCTATCCTCCACTTT
13 TRBJ1-4 NA TRBV14 NA CASSPREGEKLFF TGTGCCAGCAGCCCCCGGGAGGGCGAAAAACTGTTTTTT
12 TRBJ2-1 NA TRBV12-3/TRBV12-4 NA CASTKGANEQFF TGTGCCAGCACCAAAGGGGCCAATGAGCAGTTCTTC
13 TRBJ2-5 NA TRBV5-1 NA CASSLLSSETQYF TGCGCCAGCAGCCTGTTGTCCTCGGAGACCCAGTACTTC
14 TRBJ1-2 NA TRBV7-9 few CASSLSSGNYGYTF TGTGCCAGCAGCTTAAGTTCCGGGAACTATGGCTACACCTTC
16 TRBJ1-1 TRBD1 TRBV4-1 few CASSPQQGIGNTEAFF TGCGCCAGCAGCCCTCAACAGGGGATCGGGAACACTGAAGCTTTCTTT
16 TRBJ2-7 NA TRBV5-1 NA CASSLAGGLGDYEQYF TGCGCCAGCAGCTTGGCCGGGGGATTAGGGGATTACGAGCAGTACTTC
14 TRBJ2-7 TRBD2 TRBV10-1 NA CASSEDQRGDEQYF TGCGCCAGCAGTGAAGATCAACGGGGGGACGAGCAGTACTTC
14 TRBJ1-2 TRBD1 TRBV3-1/TRBV3-2 NA CASSHRDRAYGYTF TGTGCCAGCAGCCATAGGGACAGGGCCTATGGCTACACCTTC
17 TRBJ2-6 NA TRBV24-1 NA CATSDLQAGSGANVLTF TGTGCCACCAGTGATTTGCAGGCAGGCTCTGGGGCCAACGTCCTGACTTTC
15 TRBJ1-6 NA TRBV19 NA CASIPGRHTNSPLHF TGTGCCAGTATTCCAGGGCGGCATACTAATTCACCCCTCCACTTT
14 TRBJ1-2 NA TRBV5-4 NA CASSRRIGGYGYTF TGTGCCAGCAGCCGGAGGATAGGGGGCTATGGCTACACCTTC
13 TRBJ1-6 NA TRBV27 NA CASSLGPNSPLHF TGTGCCAGCAGTTTAGGGCCAAATTCACCCCTCCACTTT
12 TRBJ1-1 NA TRBV19 NA CASSGGRYSAFF TGTGCCAGTAGTGGGGGGAGGTACTCGGCTTTCTTT
15 TRBJ2-7 TRBD1 TRBV19 NA CASSSQGTKDYEQYF TGTGCCAGTAGTTCACAGGGGACCAAAGACTACGAGCAGTACTTC
16 TRBJ1-5 NA TRBV2 NA CASSYLGPNSNQPQHF TGTGCCAGCAGTTACCTGGGGCCTAATAGCAATCAGCCCCAGCATTTT
17 TRBJ2-2 TRBD1 TRBV3-1/TRBV3-2 few CASSQDLIRTGSGELFF TGTGCCAGCAGCCAAGATCTAATCCGGACAGGGTCCGGGGAGCTGTTTTTT
18 TRBJ2-6 TRBD2 TRBV5-1 NA CASSLLAGGLSGANVLTF TGCGCCAGCAGCTTACTAGCGGGGGGTCTCTCTGGGGCCAACGTCCTGACTTTC
12 TRBJ2-1 TRBD2 TRBV12-3/TRBV12-4 NA CASSPGGGEQFF TGTGCCAGCAGCCCGGGGGGGGGTGAGCAGTTCTTC
16 TRBJ2-1 TRBD1 TRBV7-3 NA CASSPNPGQGTAEQFF TGTGCCAGCAGCCCGAACCCCGGACAGGGGACCGCGGAGCAGTTCTTC
13 TRBJ2-2 TRBD1 TRBV10-3 NA CAIRGTGTGELFF TGTGCCATCAGAGGGACAGGCACCGGGGAGCTGTTTTTT
15 TRBJ2-7 TRBD2 TRBV9 once CASSATLAGPHEQYF TGTGCCAGCAGCGCGACTCTAGCGGGGCCACACGAGCAGTACTTC
13 TRBJ1-6 TRBD1 TRBV19 NA CASRGYLNSPLHF TGTGCCAGCAGGGGGTATTTGAATTCACCCCTCCACTTT
13 TRBJ1-1 NA TRBV7-2 NA CASSLVVRDSAFF TGTGCCAGCAGCTTAGTAGTTCGGGACTCAGCTTTCTTT
15 TRBJ1-2 NA TRBV18 few CASSHSTGGNYGYTF TGTGCCAGCTCACACTCGACAGGTGGAAACTATGGCTACACCTTC
16 TRBJ1-3 TRBD1 TRBV5-6 NA CASSIYRGLEGNTIYF TGTGCCAGCAGCATATACAGGGGGCTGGAAGGAAACACCATATATTTT
15 TRBJ2-7 NA TRBV5-1 NA CASSLVSGDFYEQYF TGCGCCAGCAGCTTGGTATCAGGGGATTTCTACGAGCAGTACTTC
14 TRBJ1-1 NA TRBV19 NA CASNFVGVNSEAFF TGTGCCAGTAATTTTGTAGGGGTGAACAGTGAAGCTTTCTTT
15 TRBJ2-5 TRBD2 TRBV7-3 NA CASSLLAGSRETQYF TGTGCCAGCAGCTTACTAGCGGGGTCACGGGAGACCCAGTACTTC
13 TRBJ1-1 TRBD1 TRBV6-5 NA CASATGQGAEAFF TGTGCCAGCGCCACTGGACAGGGGGCTGAAGCTTTCTTT
17 TRBJ1-1 TRBD1 TRBV19 NA CASSINPPGQGDTEAFF TGTGCCAGTAGTATAAACCCCCCCGGACAGGGAGACACTGAAGCTTTCTTT
14 TRBJ2-7 NA TRBV5-1 NA CASSLGRESYEQYF TGCGCCAGCAGCTTGGGCAGGGAATCCTACGAGCAGTACTTC
15 TRBJ1-1 TRBD1 TRBV7-9 NA CASSLRDSSNTEAFF TGTGCCAGCAGCTTGCGGGACAGTTCGAACACTGAAGCTTTCTTT
15 TRBJ1-3 NA TRBV24-1 NA CATSDPSGGLNTIYF TGTGCCACCAGTGACCCCTCGGGGGGCCTAAACACCATATATTTT
11 TRBJ2-3 NA TRBV6-1 NA CASSESNTQYF TGTGCCAGCAGTGAGTCAAATACGCAGTATTTT
13 TRBJ1-1 TRBD1 TRBV10-1 NA CASKGTANTEAFF TGCGCCAGCAAAGGGACAGCAAACACTGAAGCTTTCTTT
12 TRBJ1-5 NA TRBV28 NA CASRSAEWPQHF TGTGCCAGCAGAAGCGCCGAGTGGCCCCAGCATTTT
16 TRBJ1-3 NA TRBV18 NA CASSLEGSGLWNTIYF TGTGCCAGCTCACTGGAGGGTTCAGGATTATGGAACACCATATATTTT
16 TRBJ2-1 TRBD1 TRBV24-1 NA CATSVPTGSSYNEQFF TGTGCCACCAGTGTCCCGACAGGGAGCTCCTACAATGAGCAGTTCTTC